This TCR beta chain is drawn from a study of T cell responses to AZD1222 COVID-19 vaccine. Findings of the study overall: Repertoire sampling was restricted to post-peak T cell response timepoints. Donor demographics were predominantly white British with a female majority; clonal diversity may be underestimated. Unmutated variant regions reportedly attract nearly half of all spike-specific TCRs.

The CDR3 totals 15 residues. The germline V and J ends were trimmed by 0 bases and 5 bases, with 8 bases remaining between them. Per germline, CDR1 MNHNY and CDR2 SVGAGI (reference sequence). Measured with immunoSEQ multiplex PCR; TCRdb has only the in-frame clones, and not every one. The repertoire holds under 200,000 clones, about 90% seen once, with approximately 1.3% in the top ten. About this clone: What it binds is unknown.

The V call is TRBV6-6, the J call TRBJ1-6; D call uncertain. This receptor was taken from an adult who received the AZD1222 COVID-19 vaccine. Sample: peripheral blood, taken 28 days after the second AZD1222 dose. The DNA for the CDR3 is TGTGCCAGCAGTTACTCGCGCGACCATAATTCACCCCTCCACTTT. This codes for CASSYSRDHNSPLHF.